This TCR beta chain originates from a study of CD8+CD57+ T cells in acquired aplastic anemia. Notes on the study in general: Simpson's diversity of CD8+ cells was not significantly different in patients compared with controls.

Profiling of TCR beta VDJ combinations and CDR3 sequences used genomic DNA as template. TCRdb reprocessed the reads via MiXCR and lists one record per CDR3 protein. The sample carries more than 150,000 distinct CDR3 sequences, approximately 48% recorded once. Trimming stripped 0 bases from V and 7 bases from J, with 12 bases between. The CDR3 length is 15 residues. CDR1 SGHVS and CDR2 FQNEAQ come from the germline V gene. To note about this clonotype: Its antigen remains unknown.

CD8+CD57+ cell expansion had been shown by flow cytometry in patients chosen for sequencing. The origin of this receptor is a human donor with aplastic anemia. V and J are TRBV7-8 and TRBJ2-2; a weak D match, TRBD2 (5 bases). Sample: sorted CD4+, CD8+, or CD8+CD57+ T cells (not recorded which) from PBMCs. The CDR3 sequence: CASSLAGEVGGELFF. CDR3 bases: TGTGCCAGCAGCTTAGCGGGAGAAGTTGGCGGGGAGCTGTTTTTT.